The 6 T cell receptor beta chains reported below all come from one sample, sequenced in a study of human T cells and chemical hapten exposure. TCRdb reprocessed the RACE reads with MiXCR, giving one entry per CDR3 protein. The profile shows around 150,000 distinct CDR3 sequences, 25% to 35% of them singletons. Time point described: patch test 3, about 24 weeks after DPC sensitization. Specified treatment: therapeutic diphenylcyclopropenone sensitization with weekly scalp DPC. The sample consisted of whole blood, taken in connection with sensitization to the hapten diphenylcyclopropenone (DPC). All receptors come from a young woman with alopecia areata. Some clones in this sample may be carry-over from other donors' samples.

The chain employs TRBV4-2 and TRBJ2-7, with 9 nucleotides matching TRBD2. V lost 1 base, J lost 2 bases, and 6 bases stayed unmatched. Per the germline V gene, CDR1 is LGHNA and CDR2 is YNFKEQ. The CDR3 is 16 amino acids. The CDR3 spells CASSQARASGAYEQYF. The CDR3, as DNA: TGTGCCAGCAGCCAAGCGAGGGCTAGCGGGGCCTACGAGCAGTACTTC.

This clonotype was detected only a few times. The gene calls are TRBV10-3 and TRBJ2-3, with D unresolved. Looked up from germline, CDR1 is ENHRY and CDR2 is SYGVKD. Trimming cost V 0 bases and J 5 bases, with 12 bases left between them. This CDR3 has 15 amino acids. The DNA of the CDR3 is TGTGCCATCAGTGAGTCGGCCTCTCTGGGAGATACGCAGTATTTT. It yields the protein CAISESASLGDTQYF.

This chain's CDR3 is CASSSSVAANEKLFF. The CDR3 DNA follows: TGTGCCAGCAGCTCCAGTGTTGCGGCTAATGAAAAACTGTTTTTT. The genes are TRBV11-2 and TRBJ1-4; D call uncertain. The CDR3 runs 15 residues. V lost 4 bases to trimming and J lost 3 bases, with 12 bases between them. Germline V lookup: CDR1 SGHAT, CDR2 FQNNGV.

The rearrangement uses TRBV4-3 and TRBJ1-3; D not resolved. V was pared by 4 bases and J by 0 bases, with 7 bases between. The CDR3 has 14 residues. Germline assignment: CDR1 LGHNA and CDR2 YSLEER. The CDR3 DNA reads as TGCGCCAGCAGCCCGGATCACTCTGGAAACACCATATATTTT. This codes for CASSPDHSGNTIYF.

In this sample, this clonotype turned up a few times. V gene TRBV20-1 combines with J gene TRBJ2-7; possibly TRBD1 or TRBD2 for D (6 bases each). Germline CDR1 DFQATT, CDR2 SNEGSKA (reference sequence). The V end lost 0 bases, the J end lost 7 bases, and 16 bases lay between the germline ends. The CDR3 length is 14 residues. The CDR3, as DNA: TGCAGTGCTAGAGATGGTAGGGGGGCGCGAGAGCAGTACTTC. Encoded protein: CSARDGRGAREQYF.

The V call is TRBV4-1, the J call TRBJ1-1; D perhaps matches TRBD1 (6 bases). V was pared by 4 bases and J by 7 bases, with 16 bases between. The CDR3 covers 14 residues. From germline, CDR1 is MGHRA and CDR2 YSYEKL. As DNA, the CDR3 is TGCGCCAGCAGCCGCTTACAGGGAGAGTATGAAGCTTTCTTT. This translates into CASSRLQGEYEAFF.